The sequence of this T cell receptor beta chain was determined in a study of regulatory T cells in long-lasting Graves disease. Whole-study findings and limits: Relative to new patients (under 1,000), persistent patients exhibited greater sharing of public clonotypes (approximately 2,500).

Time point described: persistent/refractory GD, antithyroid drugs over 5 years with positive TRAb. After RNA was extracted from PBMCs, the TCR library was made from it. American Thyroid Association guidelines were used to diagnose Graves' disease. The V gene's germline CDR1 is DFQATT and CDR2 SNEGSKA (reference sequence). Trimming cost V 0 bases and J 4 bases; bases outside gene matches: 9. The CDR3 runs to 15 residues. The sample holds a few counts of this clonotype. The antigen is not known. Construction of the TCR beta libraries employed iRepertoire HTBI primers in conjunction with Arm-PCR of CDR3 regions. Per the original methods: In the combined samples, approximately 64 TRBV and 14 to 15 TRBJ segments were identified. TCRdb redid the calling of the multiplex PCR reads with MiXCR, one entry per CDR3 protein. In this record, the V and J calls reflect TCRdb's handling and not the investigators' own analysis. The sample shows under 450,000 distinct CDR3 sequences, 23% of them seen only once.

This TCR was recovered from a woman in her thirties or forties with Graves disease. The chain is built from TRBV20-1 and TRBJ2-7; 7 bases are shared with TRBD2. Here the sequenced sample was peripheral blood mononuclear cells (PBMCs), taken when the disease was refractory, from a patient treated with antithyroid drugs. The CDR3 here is CSARDLLAVSYEQYF. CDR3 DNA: TGCAGTGCTAGAGATCTTCTAGCGGTATCGTACGAGCAGTACTTC.